The present TCR beta chain was sequenced within a study of T cells in Graves' hyperthyroidism and ophthalmopathy. Study-wide context: Specimen type is peripheral blood, collected at initial diagnosis prior to any treatment.

From RNA transcripts, TCR beta CDR3 regions were amplified. In the first-round RT-PCR of the TCR CDR3, the HTBI primer set was used. TCRdb fed the multiplex PCR reads into MiXCR, producing one record per CDR3 protein. The sample yields around 570,000 distinct CDR3 sequences, just under 20% seen once. The CDR3 runs to 15 residues. CDR1 LNHDA and CDR2 SQIVND come from the germline V gene (reference sequence). V was pared by 5 bases and J by 9 bases, with 12 bases of the junction left unmatched. The clonotype was recovered from a man in his forties with Graves' ophthalmopathy. Sample: blood. The chain is built from TRBV19 and TRBJ2-1; 8 bases line up with TRBD2. The CDR3 spells CASSLVAGTTLEQFF. In nucleotides, the CDR3 is TGTGCCAGTAGTCTCGTAGCGGGGACTACCCTTGAGCAGTTCTTC.